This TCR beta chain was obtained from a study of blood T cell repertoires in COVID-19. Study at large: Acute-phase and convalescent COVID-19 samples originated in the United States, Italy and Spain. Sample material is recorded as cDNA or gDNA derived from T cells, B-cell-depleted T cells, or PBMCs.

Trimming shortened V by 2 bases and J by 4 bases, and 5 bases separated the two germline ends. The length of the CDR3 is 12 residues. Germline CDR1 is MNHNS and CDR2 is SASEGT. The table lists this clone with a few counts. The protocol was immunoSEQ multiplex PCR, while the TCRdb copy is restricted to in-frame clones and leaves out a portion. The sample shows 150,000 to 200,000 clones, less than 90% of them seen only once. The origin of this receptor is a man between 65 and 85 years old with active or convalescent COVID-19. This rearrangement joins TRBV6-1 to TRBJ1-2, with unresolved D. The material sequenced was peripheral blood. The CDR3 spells CASSEPVYGYTF. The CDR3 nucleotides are TGTGCCAGCAGTGAACCTGTCTATGGCTACACCTTC.